This T cell receptor beta chain appears in the sequencing data of a study of cytomegalovirus exposure and HLA in healthy donors (dated by TCRdb to about 2017). In the study overall: A later analysis indicated that the roughly 120 validation repertoires were generated on the platform also employed for the approximately 700 repertoires of the first cohort. The study aimed to test whether signatures of past pathogen exposure could be identified by cataloging public T cell receptors. Along with the roughly 700-subject first cohort, a separate validation cohort of 120 different subjects was used. To predict cytomegalovirus infection status, the study combined high-throughput TCR immunosequencing, statistical association of individual TCRs with disease status, and machine learning.

What the work shows at the level of the full study, not this receptor alone: According to the authors, the approach could potentially be generalized to other disease states and immunological phenotypes. In the study, some 180 TCR beta chains were listed as associated with cytomegalovirus. In a later analysis, TCRs clustered in the first cohort were found to also tend to co-occur in the approximately 110 validation repertoires, with about 94% of cluster scores above 0. In vitro tests confirmed that three of the cytomegalovirus-associated TCR beta chains recognize cytomegalovirus antigens. The classifier was reported to diagnose cytomegalovirus status with high specificity and sensitivity in both the original and validation cohorts. Most TCR sequences were seen in very few donors, while some public TCRs were found in many individuals. The validation cohort had no HLA typing available for a later analysis, so co-occurrence within that cohort was assessed over all 130 or so repertoires.

A remark on this clone: What this receptor recognizes is not known. Base qualities are not recorded, but no much larger clone differs from it by a single base.

Donors formed part of the validation cohort, which comprised about 130 subjects and was distinct from the first cohort of several hundred subjects. The library came from the immunoSEQ multiplex PCR assay. The original pipeline was this. A statistical classification framework was built to diagnose cytomegalovirus status from the catalog of TCR beta chain sequences. TCRdb carries this immuneACCESS record with in-frame sequences only. Its versions omit some clonotypes, under half of them owing to an unresolved V gene in the studies checked, with the rest unexplained. V and J calls and clone size come straight from that table; D and trimming were deduced from the DNA. In all, the sample holds 120,000 or so clones, and roughly nine tenths of those were seen once. Clones ranked in the top ten supply about 1.1% of the sample. This sequence was found in a young woman in good health and CMV-seronegative. The sample taken for sequencing was PBMCs.

The nucleotide sequence is given as TGTGCCAGCAGTTTATGGCGCAGGGTAGCCACTGAAGCTTTCTTT. Its protein reads: CASSLWRRVATEAFF. This chain joins TRBV28 to TRBJ1-1; perhaps TRBD1 is the D gene, with 5 bases matching. The germline V gene gives CDR1 as MDHEN and CDR2 as SYDVKM. The CDR3 has 15 amino acids, counting the end cysteine and phenylalanine. Of the read, only the CDR3 DNA is kept; its 45 bases are in frame from base 1. V was cut back by 0 bases and J by 4 bases, leaving a gap of 12 bases between them.